Listed here are 26 T cell receptor beta chains from one sample, sequenced in a study of breast tumors, draining lymph nodes, adjacent tissues. TCRdb re-derived calls from the multiplex PCR reads in MiXCR, one entry per CDR3 protein. The data contain some 140,000 distinct CDR3 sequences, about 22% of them singletons. Axillary draining lymph nodes of breast cancer patients supplied the node samples. What was sequenced was axillary lymph node tissue. These receptors all come from a female donor with breast cancer. Some clones in this sample may be carry-over from other donors' samples.

This clonotype was detected many times. The V call is TRBV20-1, the J call TRBJ2-5; TRBD2 matches at 15 bases. The CDR3 is made up of 15 amino acids. CDR1 and CDR2 from the germline V gene are DFQATT and SNEGSKA (reference sequence). The V gene end was trimmed by 4 bases and the J gene end by 5 bases; junction bases not matched to a gene: 5. CDR3 DNA sequence: TGCAGTGCTAAAGGGACTAGCGGGAGGCTTGAGACCCAGTACTTC. Encoded protein: CSAKGTSGRLETQYF.

This clonotype has ten or more counts. The gene calls are TRBV6-6 and TRBJ2-5; 8 bases align to TRBD2. CDR3 length: 15 residues. CDR1 and CDR2 (germline): MNHNY, SVGAGI (reference sequence). V dropped 4 bases and J dropped 5; count of bases not matched to a gene: 9. Here the CDR3 DNA reads TGTGCCAGCAGTTTCCCGGGAGGGGTGGGGGAGACCCAGTACTTC. Its translation: CASSFPGGVGETQYF.

This clonotype occurred a few times. This chain joins TRBV6-2 or TRBV6-3 and TRBJ1-5; unclear D gene. This CDR3 spans 12 amino acids. CDR1 and CDR2 from the germline V gene are MNHEY and SVGEGT. V was pared by 4 bases and J by 10 bases, with 11 bases between. CDR3 amino acids: CASSFSYRPQHF. As DNA, the CDR3 is TGTGCCAGCAGTTTCTCTTACCGTCCCCAGCATTTT.

This clonotype occurred many times. V gene TRBV20-1 combines with J gene TRBJ2-1, with 8 nucleotides matching TRBD2. CDR1 DFQATT and CDR2 SNEGSKA come from the germline V gene (reference sequence). The CDR3 covers 13 residues. V shed 4 bases and J 7 bases; nucleotides not matched to a gene: 6. CDR3 protein: CSAIGGRLNEQFF. The CDR3 region has the DNA TGCAGTGCTATTGGCGGGAGGTTAAATGAGCAGTTCTTC.

This clonotype was seen many times. The chain joins TRBV10-3 to TRBJ1-5; 9 bases fit TRBD1. This CDR3 is built from 15 residues. V gave up 3 bases and J gave up 4 bases; unmatched junction bases: 4. Germline V gene lookup returns CDR1 ENHRY and CDR2 SYGVKD. The CDR3 spells CAISEGDRVNQPQHF. The DNA of the CDR3 is TGTGCCATCAGTGAAGGGGACAGGGTAAATCAGCCCCAGCATTTT.

A word on this clonotype: This clone may be a read error of a much larger clone one base away. The rearrangement joins TRBV12-3 or TRBV12-4 to TRBJ2-7, with 8 bases matching TRBD2. This CDR3 has 15 residues. The trim removed 5 bases at V and 2 bases at J, leaving 8 bases unmatched. CDR3 residues: CASSEGAGGPYEQYF. CDR3 sequence (DNA): TGTGCCAGCAGTGAAGGGGCGGGAGGTCCCTACGAGCAGTACTTC.

This clonotype was recorded at least ten times. This chain uses TRBV20-1 with TRBJ2-7, with D perhaps matching TRBD2 (6 bases). CDR1 is DFQATT and CDR2 is SNEGSKA in the germline V gene (reference sequence). V lost 1 base, J lost 5 bases, and 18 bases lay in between. The CDR3 is 15 residues long. The CDR3 coding sequence is TGCAGTGCTAGAGTTGCGGGAAGAGCACGGGACGAGCAGTACTTC. Protein sequence: CSARVAGRARDEQYF.

This clonotype appeared many times. The rearrangement links TRBV20-1 to TRBJ2-1; TRBD2 matches 10 bases. Germline V gives CDR1 DFQATT, CDR2 SNEGSKA (reference sequence). The CDR3 is 14 amino acids. Trimming cost V 5 bases and J 12 bases; bases outside gene matches: 13. The CDR3: CSALSNRGLASQFF. CDR3 DNA: TGCAGTGCTCTCTCCAACAGGGGACTAGCGTCGCAGTTCTTC.

Many counts were recorded for this clonotype. The chain employs TRBV9 and TRBJ2-5; 10 bases fit TRBD2. Trimming took 0 bases from V and 4 from J; bases not matched to a gene: 0. Germline CDR1 SGDLS, CDR2 YYNGEE. This CDR3 is 14 amino acids long. The CDR3, as DNA: TGTGCCAGCAGCGTAGGACTAGCGGGAGAGACCCAGTACTTC. Protein sequence: CASSVGLAGETQYF.

This clonotype was recorded at least ten times. The gene calls are TRBV11-2 and TRBJ2-1; D gene ambiguous. The germline V gene encodes CDR1 SGHAT and CDR2 FQNNGV. This CDR3 is 11 amino acids long. V lost 4 bases and J 9 bases, leaving 7 bases between the germline ends. The CDR3 here is CASSSEFEQFF. The CDR3 nucleotides are TGTGCCAGCAGCTCGGAGTTTGAGCAGTTCTTC.

This clonotype was seen at least ten times. This chain joins TRBV6-2 or TRBV6-3 and TRBJ2-3; 9 positions match TRBD1. This CDR3 spans 17 amino acids. Germline V gives CDR1 MNHEY, CDR2 SVGEGT. V gave up 2 bases and J gave up 0 bases; unmatched junction bases: 6. The DNA for the CDR3 is TGTGCCAGCAGTTACCCGACAGGGGGACTTAGCACAGATACGCAGTATTTT. It yields the protein CASSYPTGGLSTDTQYF.

This clonotype was seen many times. V usage is TRBV5-6 and J usage is TRBJ2-7; D is possibly TRBD2 (6 bases). Trimming stripped 0 bases from V and 11 bases from J, with 12 bases between. The CDR3 is 12 residues long. Germline assignment: CDR1 SGHDT and CDR2 YYEEEE. The CDR3 DNA reads TGTGCCAGCAGCTTGGGATCGGGGGAGAAGTACTTC. Translated: CASSLGSGEKYF. The whole variable domain, filled in from reference TRBV5-6 and TRBJ2-7, reads DAGVTQSPTHLIKTRGQQVTLRCSPKSGHDTVSWYQQALGQGPQFIFQYYEEEERQRGNFPDRFSGHQFPNYSSELNVNALLLGDSALYLCASSLGSGEKYFGPGTRLTVT.

This clonotype was detected only a few times. The chain is built from TRBV7-9 and TRBJ2-3; TRBD1 or TRBD2 may be the D gene (5 bases each). CDR3 size: 17 residues. CDR1 SEHNR and CDR2 FQNEAQ come from the germline V gene (reference sequence). V dropped 5 bases and J dropped 5 bases, with 23 bases sitting between them. The CDR3 sequence is CASSPLRVVGVRDTQYF. CDR3 DNA sequence: TGTGCCAGCAGCCCACTCAGGGTAGTGGGAGTCAGAGATACGCAGTATTTT.

As concerns this clonotype: A much bigger clone sits one base away, suggesting this may be a read error. This chain uses TRBV7-2 with TRBJ2-7; D is unclear. CDR3 length: 14 amino acids. The V and J ends lost 1 base and 5 bases respectively, with 12 bases between them. Germline CDR1 SGHTA, CDR2 FQGNSA. CDR3 amino acids: CASSLVPGPHEQYF. As DNA, the CDR3 is TGTGCCAGCAGCTTAGTCCCAGGTCCCCACGAGCAGTACTTC.

This clonotype was recorded at least ten times. The chain employs TRBV15 and TRBJ2-7, with 14 bases fitting TRBD2. V lost 3 bases and J lost 2; bases outside the gene matches: 12. This CDR3 comprises 19 residues. Per germline, CDR1 LNHNV and CDR2 YYDKDF (reference sequence). The CDR3, as DNA: TGTGCCACCAGCAGGGGCCTCGGGACTAGCGGGAGAGGGGCCTACGAGCAGTACTTC. Translation: CATSRGLGTSGRGAYEQYF.

As concerns this clonotype: One end of the junction does not line up with germline, which may come from a read error. The chain links TRBV6-2 or TRBV6-3 to TRBJ1-2; weak D call: TRBD1 (6 bases). Germline CDR1 MNHEY, CDR2 SVGEGT. This CDR3 comprises 15 residues. CDR3 sequence reads: CASGYWGLTNYGYTF. CDR3 DNA: TGTGCCAGCGGTTACTGGGGGCTAACCAACTATGGCTACACCTTC.

This clonotype has at least ten counts. The chain links TRBV12-3 or TRBV12-4 to TRBJ2-3; D is undetermined. V lost 3 bases and J 2 bases, leaving 9 bases between the germline ends. CDR3 length: 14 residues. CDR3 residues: CASSLNPNTDTQYF. As DNA, the CDR3 is TGTGCCAGCAGTTTGAATCCGAACACAGATACGCAGTATTTT.

The CDR3 here is CASSLGPTYEQYF. The CDR3 DNA follows: TGTGCCAGCAGTTTAGGACCCACGTATGAGCAGTACTTC. The chain recombines TRBV28 with TRBJ2-7; D is ambiguous. The ends were cut back, 2 bases at V and 7 bases at J, with 12 bases in the middle. CDR3 length: 13 amino acids. Germline V gene data show CDR1 as MDHEN and CDR2 as SYDVKM.

In regard to this clonotype: This may arise from a read error, as a much more abundant clone is one base away. This rearrangement joins TRBV6-1 to TRBJ2-7; D uncertain. From germline, CDR1 is MNHNS and CDR2 SASEGT. This CDR3 is built from 11 residues. This CDR3 is CASSRAAERYF. The CDR3 DNA is TGTGCCAGCAGCCGGGCCGCCGAGCGGTACTTC.

In its sample, this clonotype was seen once. A much bigger clone sits one base away, suggesting this may be a read error. The chain combines TRBV6-1 with TRBJ1-4; a possible D gene is TRBD1 (5 bases). Looked up from germline, CDR1 is MNHNS and CDR2 is SASEGT. The CDR3 covers 13 residues. Trimming left V 4 bases short and J 5 bases short, with 8 bases between. CDR3 sequence: CASSGGRNEKLFF. CDR3 DNA: TGTGCCAGCAGTGGGGGCAGGAATGAAAAACTGTTTTTT.

Worth noting for this clonotype: A clone one base away is much larger, so this may be a read error. J is TRBJ2-3 and V is TRBV5-4; D is perhaps TRBD2 (7 bases). The germline gives CDR1 SGHNT, CDR2 YYREEE (reference sequence). CDR3 length: 15 amino acids. The CDR3 DNA sequence: TGTGCCAGCAGCTTGGACGGGGGGCTCACAGATACGCAGTGTTTT. Its protein product is CASSLDGGLTDTQCF.

This clonotype was seen a handful of times. The V call is TRBV27, the J call TRBJ2-3; 8 bases are a match to TRBD2. This CDR3 comprises 16 residues. Germline CDR1 reads MNHEY; CDR2 reads SMNVEV (reference sequence). The ends lost 5 bases at V and 2 bases at J; junction bases unmatched: 9. In DNA, the CDR3 is TGTGCCAGCAGTCCCCCGGGACTAGGATACACAGATACGCAGTATTTT. This gives the protein CASSPPGLGYTDTQYF.

Many counts were recorded for this clonotype. The CDR3 loop is CATSREGREGYTF. The CDR3 DNA sequence: TGTGCCACCAGCAGAGAGGGCAGGGAAGGCTACACCTTC. The gene calls are TRBV15 and TRBJ1-2; D might be TRBD1 (5 bases). The CDR3 covers 13 residues. Trimming removed 0 bases at V and 8 bases at J, with 10 bases between. Germline lookup yields CDR1 LNHNV and CDR2 YYDKDF (reference sequence).

This clonotype occurred many times. The rearrangement uses TRBV12-3 or TRBV12-4 and TRBJ2-3; TRBD2 might be the D (5 bases). Deletions cut 2 bases from V and 1 base from J, with 7 bases between. This CDR3 has 14 residues. CDR3 sequence: CASSLFSGTDTQYF. CDR3 in DNA: TGTGCCAGCAGTTTATTTAGCGGCACAGATACGCAGTATTTT.

This clonotype was recorded many times. The genes are TRBV19 and TRBJ2-2; 11 bases fit TRBD1. Trimming took 2 bases from V and 7 from J; bases not matched to a gene: 6. Germline lookup yields CDR1 LNHDA and CDR2 SQIVND (reference sequence). The CDR3 consists of 16 residues. CDR3 protein: CASSIPRTGGSGELFF. CDR3 nucleotides: TGTGCCAGTAGTATACCCCGGACAGGGGGCAGCGGGGAGCTGTTTTTT.

Details on this clonotype: A much larger clonotype is one base distant, so this may be a read error. This sequence joins TRBV12-3 or TRBV12-4 and TRBJ2-7; D perhaps matches TRBD2 (6 bases). This CDR3 is 14 amino acids long. Trimming removed 5 bases at V and 3 bases at J, with 14 bases between. Here the CDR3 reads CASSTQGGIYEQYF. CDR3 DNA: TGTGCCAGCAGTACTCAGGGAGGCATCTACGAGCAGTACTTC.